This TCR beta chain was identified during a study of blood T cell repertoires in COVID-19. Looking at the study overall: COVID-19 samples collected from the United States, Italy and Spain covered acute and convalescent phases. PBMCs, B-cell-depleted T cells, or T cells provided the cDNA or gDNA that made up the material.

The CDR3 is 15 residues long. Trimming shortened V by 4 bases and J by 4 bases, and 16 bases separated the two germline ends. This clone appeared a single time. Per the original methods: The authors estimated nucleated cell counts from reference gene primer amplification. Only in-frame clones appear in the TCRdb table, and some are missing; sequencing was by immunoSEQ multiplex PCR. V, J and clone size are those of that table, while D and trimming were read from the DNA. This sample has about 77,000 clones, with approximately 88% found just once. V usage is TRBV23-1 and J usage is TRBJ1-2; possibly TRBD1 for D (5 bases). Being an ORF, TRBV23-1 has a function that is uncertain. The sample was peripheral blood. This TCR was recovered from an elderly woman with acute or convalescent COVID-19. The CDR3 loop reads CASSLRGRFGYGYTF. For the CDR3, the DNA is TGCGCCAGCAGTCTTAGGGGTAGGTTTGGCTATGGCTACACCTTC.